This paragraph covers one T cell receptor (beta chain) sequence. Its antigen remains unknown. The data stem from a study of cytomegalovirus exposure and HLA in healthy donors. Study at large: Inside one of the first data releases sat 85 million or so unique TCRs taken from HLA-typed donors.

PCR amplification relied on 60 Vbeta primers (plus 13 Jbeta primers). Generated by immunoSEQ multiplex PCR, the TCRdb table keeps only in-frame clones and is missing some. The table shows some 99,000 clones, with roughly 76% occurring only once. Points from the study as a whole: Reportedly, fewer N-insertions than the 666-donor mean appeared in an Asian-associated ancestry cluster in a later analysis. Cytomegalovirus association was listed for about 180 TCR beta chains.

The CDR3 spans 12 residues. Between the trimmed V and J ends, which lost 3 bases and 1 base, there was a span of 4 bases. Germline V gene lookup returns CDR1 SGHRS and CDR2 YFSETQ. Sample: PBMCs. The receptor's source is a man aged 35 to 55 in good health and CMV-seronegative. The chain recombines TRBV5-1 with TRBJ1-1, with D hard to call. CDR3 protein: CASSSENTEAFF. Here the CDR3 DNA reads TGCGCCAGCAGCTCAGAGAACACTGAAGCTTTCTTT.